This TCR beta chain was sequenced during a study of T cell changes during pregnancy in multiple sclerosis. The table came from immunoSEQ multiplex PCR; TCRdb's copy has only in-frame clones and leaves some out. The sample includes some 48,000 clones, approximately 92% seen only once; the top ten take 7% to 10%. Unmatched junction bases numbered 4, after V lost 0 bases and J lost 5 bases. Germline V gene data show CDR1 as MNHEY and CDR2 as SVGAGI. The CDR3 length is 15 residues. The chain recombines TRBV6-5 with TRBJ1-5, with 7 bases fitting TRBD1. This specimen was CD8+ T cells from peripheral blood mononuclear cells, taken in the second trimester of pregnancy. The sequence was obtained from a female donor with multiple sclerosis, enrolled in a pregnancy study. The CDR3 DNA is TGTGCCAGCAGTTACTCCGTAGGGGGCTATCAGCCCCAGCATTTT. It yields the protein CASSYSVGGYQPQHF.